The present T cell receptor (beta chain) was sequenced within a study of neurological immune-mediated disorders. Time point specified: technical triplicate 3. Germline CDR1 and CDR2: MNHEY and SVGAGI. V was pared by 10 bases and J by 4 bases, with 17 bases between. This CDR3 spans 13 amino acids. Via MiXCR, TCRdb re-called the 5' RACE reads, giving one row per CDR3 protein. The sample consists of about 30,000 distinct CDR3 sequences, about 17% of them appearing once. At least ten counts were recorded for this clonotype. The specimen sequenced was CD4+ T cells from blood. This rearrangement joins TRBV6-5 to TRBJ2-7; D possibly corresponds to TRBD2 (5 bases). The receptor was derived from a female donor with HTLV-1-associated myelopathy (HAM/TSP). CDR3 sequence reads: CATRRATLYEQYF. The CDR3 DNA is TGTGCCACCAGGCGGGCTACACTTTACGAGCAGTACTTC.